This T cell receptor (beta chain) was retrieved from a study of OX40 agonist ivuxolimab in advanced cancers. For the study at large: Participants, 70% to 90% male, averaged approximately 56 years of age, ranging from roughly 23 to 80.

Points from the study as a whole: Relatively little clonal expansion, among the lowest observed, appeared in partial responders at 0.1-3.0 mg/kg. At 0.1 to 3.0 mg/kg, clonal expansion of CD4+ and CD8+ blood T cells had occurred by week 6.

Germline-derived CDR1 and CDR2 are MNHEY and SVGAGI. The CDR3 covers 14 residues. Trimming took 2 bases from V and 8 from J; bases not matched to a gene: 7. Details on this clone: The antigen remains undetermined.

The data were produced by immunoSEQ multiplex PCR, yet TCRdb's version contains in-frame clones alone and is incomplete. The sample records over 45,000 clones, under 85% being singletons. This sequence was found in an adult with an advanced solid tumor such as melanoma, head and neck, liver or kidney cancer. The genes are TRBV6-5 and TRBJ1-2, with 8 positions matching TRBD1. The input for sequencing was CD4+ or CD8+ T cells sorted from blood, taken in a trial of the OX40 agonist ivuxolimab. The CDR3 DNA sequence: TGTGCCAGCAGTTACACTCAGGGGGCGCGGGGCTACACCTTC. Translated: CASSYTQGARGYTF.